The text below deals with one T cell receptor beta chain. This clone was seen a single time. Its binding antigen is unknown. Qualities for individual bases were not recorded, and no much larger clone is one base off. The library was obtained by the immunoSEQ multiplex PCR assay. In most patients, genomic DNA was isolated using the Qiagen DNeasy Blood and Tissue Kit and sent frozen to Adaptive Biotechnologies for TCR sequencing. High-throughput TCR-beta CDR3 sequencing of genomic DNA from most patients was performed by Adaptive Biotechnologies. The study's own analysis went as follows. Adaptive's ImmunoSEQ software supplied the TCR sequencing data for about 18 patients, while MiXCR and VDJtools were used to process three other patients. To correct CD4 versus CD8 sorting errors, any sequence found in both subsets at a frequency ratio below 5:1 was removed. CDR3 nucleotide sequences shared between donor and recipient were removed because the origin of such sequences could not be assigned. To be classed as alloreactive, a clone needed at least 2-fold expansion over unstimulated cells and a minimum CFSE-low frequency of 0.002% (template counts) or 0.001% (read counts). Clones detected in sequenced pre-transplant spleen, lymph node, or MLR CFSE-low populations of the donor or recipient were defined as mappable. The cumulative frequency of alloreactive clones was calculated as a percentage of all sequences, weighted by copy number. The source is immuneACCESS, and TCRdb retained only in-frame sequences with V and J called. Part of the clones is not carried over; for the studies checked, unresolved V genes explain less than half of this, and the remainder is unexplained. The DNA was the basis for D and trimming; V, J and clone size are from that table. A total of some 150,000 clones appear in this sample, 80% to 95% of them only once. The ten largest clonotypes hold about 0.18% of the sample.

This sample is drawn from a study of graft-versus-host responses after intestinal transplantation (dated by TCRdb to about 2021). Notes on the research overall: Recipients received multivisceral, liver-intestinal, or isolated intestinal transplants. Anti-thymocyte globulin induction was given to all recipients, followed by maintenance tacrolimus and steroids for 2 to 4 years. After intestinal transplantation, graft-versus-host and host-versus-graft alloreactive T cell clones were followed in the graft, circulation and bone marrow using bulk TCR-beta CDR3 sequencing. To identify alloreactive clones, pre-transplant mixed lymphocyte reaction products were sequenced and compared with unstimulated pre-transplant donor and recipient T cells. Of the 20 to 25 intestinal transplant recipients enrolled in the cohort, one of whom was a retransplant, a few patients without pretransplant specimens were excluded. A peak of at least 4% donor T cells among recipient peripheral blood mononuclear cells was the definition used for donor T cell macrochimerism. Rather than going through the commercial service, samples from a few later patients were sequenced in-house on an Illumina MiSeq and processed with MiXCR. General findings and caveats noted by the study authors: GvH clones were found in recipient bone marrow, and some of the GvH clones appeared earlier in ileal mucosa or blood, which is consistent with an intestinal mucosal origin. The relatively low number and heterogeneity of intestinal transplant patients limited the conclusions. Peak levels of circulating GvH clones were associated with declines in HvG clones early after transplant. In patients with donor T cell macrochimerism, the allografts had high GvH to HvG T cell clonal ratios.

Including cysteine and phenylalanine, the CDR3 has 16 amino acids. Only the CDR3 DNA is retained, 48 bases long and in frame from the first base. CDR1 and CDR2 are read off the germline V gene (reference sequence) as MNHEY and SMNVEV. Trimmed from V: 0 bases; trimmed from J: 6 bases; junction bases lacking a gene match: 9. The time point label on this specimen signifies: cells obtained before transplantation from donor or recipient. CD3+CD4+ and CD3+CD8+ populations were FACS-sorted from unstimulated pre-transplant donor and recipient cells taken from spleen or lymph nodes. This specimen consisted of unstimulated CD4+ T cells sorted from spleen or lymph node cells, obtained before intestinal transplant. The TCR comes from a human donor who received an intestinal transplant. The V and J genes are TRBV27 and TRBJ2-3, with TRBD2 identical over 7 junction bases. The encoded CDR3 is CASSLSWRERADTQYF. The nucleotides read TGTGCCAGCAGTTTATCGTGGCGGGAGAGGGCTGATACGCAGTATTTT.